This record looks at one T cell receptor (beta chain) sequence and its context. Its antigen remains unidentified. No per-base quality is available; no much larger clone lies one base away. The data stem from a study of OX40 agonist ivuxolimab in advanced cancers. Regarding the study in general: The costimulatory receptor OX40 (CD134) was targeted by ivuxolimab, a fully human IgG2 agonistic monoclonal antibody. The paper reports the monotherapy dose-escalation portion (N of about 47 patients) of the phase I ivuxolimab trial. Partial responses occurred in three dose-escalation patients, of whom one had hepatocellular carcinoma and two had cutaneous melanoma. Among the roughly 52 dose-escalation patients, approximately 20 had hepatocellular carcinoma, roughly 15 melanoma, 9 renal cell carcinoma and 9 head and neck cancer. In the dose-escalation cohort, 70% to 85% of patients were male, and the mean age was approximately 60 years, with a range of about 20 to 90. Intravenous ivuxolimab was administered to patients every 2 weeks at six dose levels: 0.01, 0.1, 0.3, 1.5, 3 and 10 mg/kg. Patients were allowed to have had prior anti-PD-1, anti-PD-L1 or anti-CTLA-4 therapy, and more than 30% of the dose-escalation patients had previously received checkpoint inhibitors. The purpose of peripheral TCRbeta sequencing was to test whether ivuxolimab changed TCR sequence diversity and led to clonal T-cell expansion.

Overall study outcomes, separate from this receptor: In the 0.1-3.0 mg/kg groups, partial responders had among the lowest normalized peripheral clonal expansion, particularly in CD8+ T cells. The antigen specificity of the clonally expanded peripheral T cells was not determined. Clonal expansion of both CD4+ and CD8+ blood T cells was observed from baseline to week 6 at doses 0.1 to 3.0 mg/kg. Low levels of normalized T-cell clonal expansion were also seen in some nonresponding patients. On average, CD8+ T cells showed more expanded clones than CD4+ T cells after ivuxolimab.

Inclusive of the bounding cysteine and phenylalanine, the CDR3 is 15 residues long. Only the CDR3 region is kept as DNA, spanning 45 bases read in frame from base 1. CDR1 LNHDA and CDR2 SQIVND were looked up in the germline V gene (reference sequence). Cut back by 0 bases and 6 bases, the V and J ends lie 14 bases apart. The trial excluded patients who had a history of autoimmune disease or who were on systemic immunosuppression. Peripheral blood for TCR sequencing was collected from all dose cohorts at baseline, on cycle 4 day 1, and on cycle 7 day 1. The samples were taken from a phase I, first-in-human, multicenter, open-label dose-escalation trial of ivuxolimab. The trial enrolled adults with locally advanced or metastatic head and neck squamous cell, hepatocellular, melanoma or renal cell carcinoma. CD4+ and CD8+ T cells were sorted separately from peripheral blood before TCR sequencing. To sequence the TCRbeta CDR3 region, genomic DNA was isolated from the sorted cells. The immunoSEQ Assay was used for sequencing of TCRbeta CDR3 regions. TCRdb holds this immuneACCESS table with in-frame rearrangements only. Some clones are missing; in checked studies, unresolved V genes explain under half, and the rest has no known cause. Present in this sample are tens of thousands of clones, roughly four fifths of which were seen just once. Together, the top ten hold around 5.1% of the sample.

Specimen: CD4+ or CD8+ T cells sorted from blood, collected in a trial of the OX40 agonist ivuxolimab. The V and J genes are TRBV19 and TRBJ1-1, with the D gene too uncertain to name. The origin of this receptor is an adult with an advanced solid tumor such as melanoma, head and neck, liver or kidney cancer. The DNA is TGTGCCAGTAGTATAGATCCTCGTCTACGATCTGAAGCTTTCTTT. This is translated as CASSIDPRLRSEAFF.